A single sample is the source of the 21 T cell receptor beta chains below, sequenced in a study of blood T cell repertoires in COVID-19. Sequencing was performed with immunoSEQ multiplex PCR; in TCRdb, only in-frame clones are kept and a portion is missing. The sample lists hundreds of thousands of clones, approximately 90% occurring once. Material: PBMCs or T cells enriched from blood (not recorded which). The receptors originated from a woman aged 60-70 years in a cohort exposed to, infected with or recovered from COVID-19 (not recorded which).

The V call is TRBV11-2, the J call TRBJ2-5, with TRBD2 as a possible D gene (6 bases). Per the germline V gene, CDR1 is SGHAT and CDR2 is FQNNGV. The length of the CDR3 is 14 residues. V was cut by 0 bases and J by 5 bases, with 10 bases left in between. This chain's CDR3 is CASSLDRGRETQYF. The CDR3 coding sequence is TGTGCCAGCAGCTTAGATCGGGGGAGGGAGACCCAGTACTTC.

The chain has TRBV10-2 and TRBJ2-5; TRBD2 aligns across 10 bases. The germline V gene has CDR1 WSHSY and CDR2 SAAADI. This CDR3 region has 16 residues. J was trimmed by 5 bases and V by 3 bases; bases with no gene match: 9. CDR3 coding DNA: TGCGCCAGCAGTGAAGAGCGGGAGGGCCTACGGGAGACCCAGTACTTC. Translating it yields CASSEEREGLRETQYF.

J is TRBJ2-7 and V is TRBV5-1, with D maybe TRBD1 (7 bases). V was trimmed by 0 bases and J by 2 bases, leaving 15 bases between them. Germline V gene data show CDR1 as SGHRS and CDR2 as YFSETQ. The CDR3 has 16 residues. DNA of the CDR3: TGCGCCAGCAGCTTGGTCAGGGGGGCTGGGACCTACGAGCAGTACTTC. This codes for CASSLVRGAGTYEQYF.

Turning to this clone: This sample also contains other DNA sequences that code for the same CDR3. This sequence joins TRBV9 and TRBJ2-1; TRBD2 matches 8 bases. The J segment lost 0 bases and the V segment lost 3 bases, leaving 2 bases of the junction unmatched. CDR1 SGDLS and CDR2 YYNGEE come from the germline V gene. The CDR3 spans 15 residues. CDR3 nucleotides: TGTGCCAGCAGCGCGAGCGGGAGCTCCTACAATGAGCAGTTCTTC. Its translation is CASSASGSSYNEQFF.

The chain carries TRBV19 and TRBJ2-7; D is unclear. Trimming removed 1 base at V and 5 bases at J, with 9 bases between. This CDR3 spans 13 amino acids. Germline CDR1 LNHDA, CDR2 SQIVND (reference sequence). This CDR3 reads CASSIGVLNEQYF. CDR3 DNA: TGTGCCAGTAGTATAGGAGTCCTGAACGAGCAGTACTTC.

The gene calls are TRBV18 and TRBJ2-3, with 7 nucleotides matching TRBD2. V was pared by 2 bases and J by 5 bases, with 7 bases of the junction left unmatched. The CDR3 spans 15 residues. Germline lookup yields CDR1 KGHSH and CDR2 LQKENI. The DNA of the CDR3 is TGTGCCAGCTCACCAGGGCGCCGCGGGGGAGATACGCAGTATTTT. Translating it yields CASSPGRRGGDTQYF. Based on the CDR3 plus reference TRBV18 and TRBJ2-3, the full variable domain is NAGVMQNPRHLVRRRGQEARLRCSPMKGHSHVYWYRQLPEEGLKFMVYLQKENIIDESGMPKERFSAEFPKEGPSILRIQQVVRGDSAAYFCASSPGRRGGDTQYFGPGTRLTVL.

The rearrangement links TRBV4-2 to TRBJ2-7; TRBD1 matches 7 bases. The germline V gene has CDR1 LGHNA and CDR2 YNFKEQ. The trim removed 2 bases at V and 11 bases at J, leaving 3 bases unmatched. This CDR3 is 11 amino acids long. CDR3 coding DNA: TGTGCCAGCAGCCAACGAGACAGGGAGTACTTC. Translation: CASSQRDREYF.

The chain recombines TRBV19 with TRBJ2-7, with 8 bases matching TRBD1. Germline-derived CDR1 and CDR2 are LNHDA and SQIVND (reference sequence). Trimming at V came to 5 bases and at J to 5 bases, leaving 8 bases not matched to a gene. This CDR3 contains 14 residues. Written as DNA, the CDR3 is TGTGCCAGTAGTCTCGACAGGGGCAGGGACGAGCAGTACTTC. Its translation is CASSLDRGRDEQYF.

In this sample, this clone turned up once. CDR3 amino acids: CASKTRWGANEQFF. As DNA, the CDR3 is TGTGCCAGCAAGACTAGGTGGGGAGCCAATGAGCAGTTCTTC. The chain employs TRBV6-5 and TRBJ2-1, with a weak D call TRBD2 (6 bases). The CDR3 contains 14 residues. Looked up from germline, CDR1 is MNHEY and CDR2 is SVGAGI. V lost 7 bases and J 6 bases, leaving 16 bases between the germline ends.

In its sample, this clone was seen once. This sequence joins TRBV9 and TRBJ1-3; maybe TRBD1 (6 bases). V lost 0 bases and J lost 1, with 11 bases in between. Germline V gene sequence: CDR1 SGDLS, CDR2 YYNGEE. The length of the CDR3 is 16 residues. In nucleotides, the CDR3 is TGTGCCAGCAGCGTAGCCCCCACAGGGTCTGGAAACACCATATATTTT. Its translation: CASSVAPTGSGNTIYF.

The chain has TRBV11-3 and TRBJ2-2, with unresolved D. The CDR3 contains 12 residues. Looked up from germline, CDR1 is SGHNT and CDR2 is YENEEA. The ends were cut back, 5 bases at V and 6 bases at J, with 7 bases in the middle. CDR3 region: CASSEQAGELFF. DNA for the CDR3: TGTGCCAGCAGCGAGCAGGCCGGGGAGCTGTTTTTT.

The chain employs TRBV3-1 (or the pseudogene TRBV3-2) and TRBJ2-7; 13 bases are shared with TRBD2. The CDR3 spans 15 residues. The ends lost 5 bases at V and 3 bases at J; junction bases unmatched: 4. In germline, CDR1 is LGHDT, CDR2 YNNKEL (reference sequence). CDR3 residues: CASSVGLAGLYEQYF. Written as DNA, the CDR3 is TGTGCCAGCAGCGTGGGACTAGCGGGACTCTACGAGCAGTACTTC.

This rearrangement joins TRBV4-1 to TRBJ1-2, with TRBD1 as a possible D gene (6 bases). Trimming stripped 4 bases from V and 5 bases from J, with 14 bases between. CDR1 is MGHRA and CDR2 is YSYEKL in the germline V gene. The CDR3 is 14 amino acids. The CDR3 DNA reads as TGCGCCAGCAGCCTCGGGGGGGGCAGGTATGGCTACACCTTC. Protein sequence: CASSLGGGRYGYTF.

The V and J genes are TRBV29-1 and TRBJ2-3; D might be TRBD2 (8 bases). Germline loops: CDR1 SQVTM, CDR2 ANQGSEA. This CDR3 has 14 amino acids. Deletions cut 8 bases from V and 3 bases from J, with 18 bases between. The CDR3 nucleotides are TGCAGCCACGACAGGGCTAGCGGGACAGATACGCAGTATTTT. Protein: CSHDRASGTDTQYF.

CDR3 sequence (DNA): TGCAGCATTTCGGAGGGTCTTGGCTACACCTTC. It yields the protein CSISEGLGYTF. The chain carries TRBV29-1 and TRBJ1-2; no definite D call. The germline CDR1 and CDR2 sequences are SQVTM and ANQGSEA. The ends were cut back, 8 bases at V and 7 bases at J, with 14 bases in the middle. CDR3 length: 11 amino acids.

V and J are TRBV28 and TRBJ1-2, with D uncertain. This CDR3 is built from 12 residues. V gave up 3 bases and J gave up 4 bases, with 6 bases separating them. Per germline, CDR1 MDHEN and CDR2 SYDVKM. CDR3: CASSFNSYGYTF. CDR3 nucleotide sequence: TGTGCCAGCAGTTTCAACAGCTATGGCTACACCTTC.

V and J are TRBV5-1 and TRBJ2-7, with 8 bases identical to TRBD1. Germline lookup yields CDR1 SGHRS and CDR2 YFSETQ. With 2 bases clipped from V and 6 bases from J, the junction kept 4 bases outside the gene matches. There are 13 residues in the CDR3. The CDR3 DNA reads as TGCGCCAGCAGCTTTCCCACAGGGGGCGAGCAGTACTTC. This sequence encodes CASSFPTGGEQYF. Complete variable domain (other parts from reference TRBV5-1 and TRBJ2-7): KAGVTQTPRYLIKTRGQQVTLSCSPISGHRSVSWYQQTPGQGLQFLFEYFSETQRNKGNFPGRFSGRQFSNSRSEMNVSTLELGDSALYLCASSFPTGGEQYFGPGTRLTVT.

The chain employs TRBV2 and TRBJ2-5; D gene unclear. CDR1 is SNHLY, CDR2 FYNNEI, per germline. The CDR3 is 15 amino acids. V was trimmed by 6 bases and J by 0 bases, leaving 14 bases between them. Here the CDR3 DNA reads TGTGCCAGCAGACTACCGGGTTTGTACCAAGAGACCCAGTACTTC. Protein: CASRLPGLYQETQYF.

J is TRBJ2-1 and V is TRBV15, with 12 positions matching TRBD2. V dropped 3 bases and J dropped 0; count of bases not matched to a gene: 6. The V gene's germline CDR1 is LNHNV and CDR2 YYDKDF (reference sequence). This CDR3 contains 18 residues. CDR3 loop: CATSRGLTSGSSYNEQFF. The CDR3 nucleotides are TGTGCCACCAGCAGGGGCTTGACTAGCGGGAGCTCCTACAATGAGCAGTTCTTC. The complete variable domain, with remaining parts taken from reference TRBV15 and TRBJ2-1, reads DAMVIQNPRYQVTQFGKPVTLSCSQTLNHNVMYWYQQKSSQAPKLLFHYYDKDFNNEADTPDNFQSRRPNTSFCFLDIRSPGLGDTAMYLCATSRGLTSGSSYNEQFFGPGTRLTVL.

The chain combines TRBV28 with TRBJ1-5; 11 bases are a match to TRBD1. In germline, CDR1 is MDHEN, CDR2 SYDVKM. The J segment lost 4 bases and the V segment lost 7 bases, leaving 6 bases of the junction unmatched. The length of the CDR3 is 15 residues. The CDR3 is CASNTGTGGNQPQHF. The CDR3, as DNA: TGTGCCAGCAACACTGGGACAGGGGGTAATCAGCCCCAGCATTTT.

The chain is built from TRBV27 and TRBJ2-1, with TRBD2 identical over 16 bases. Losses at the gene ends were 3 bases for V and 1 base for J; bases not matched to a gene: 6. Germline V lookup: CDR1 MNHEY, CDR2 SMNVEV (reference sequence). The CDR3 is 19 amino acids. CDR3 nucleotides: TGTGCCAGCAGTTTTTGGGGGACTAGCGGGAGGGCTTCCTACAATGAGCAGTTCTTC. It yields the protein CASSFWGTSGRASYNEQFF.